Listed here are 18 T cell receptor beta chains from one sample, sequenced in a study of blood T cell repertoires in COVID-19. Produced via immunoSEQ multiplex PCR; TCRdb's table is partial and in-frame only. Among about 210,000 clones, 65% to 90% were seen once, and the ten largest hold approximately 9%. Source material: PBMCs or T cells enriched from blood (not recorded which). The origin of the receptors is a woman in her forties or fifties with acute COVID-19.

V gene TRBV25-1 combines with J gene TRBJ1-3, with D possibly TRBD1 on 5 matching bases. The CDR3 extends over 16 amino acids. Germline V gene sequence: CDR1 MGHDK, CDR2 SYGVNS. V was cut by 4 bases and J by 4 bases, with 17 bases left in between. The CDR3 sequence: CASSGRGGPLGNTIYF. The CDR3 DNA reads as TGTGCCAGCAGTGGGCGGGGGGGACCGCTAGGAAACACCATATATTTT.

The chain has TRBV28 and TRBJ1-4, with a tentative D call TRBD1 (6 bases). Trimming took 3 bases from V and 7 from J, leaving 18 bases between them. CDR1 is MDHEN, CDR2 SYDVKM, per germline. The length of the CDR3 is 16 residues. Here the CDR3 reads CASSFTPWEGGEKLFF. The CDR3 DNA reads TGTGCCAGCAGTTTTACCCCCTGGGAGGGGGGTGAAAAACTGTTTTTT. Full variable domain (rest looked up from reference TRBV28 and TRBJ1-4): DVKVTQSSRYLVKRTGEKVFLECVQDMDHENMFWYRQDPGLGLRLIYFSYDVKMKEKGDIPEGYSVSREKKERFSLILESASTNQTSMYLCASSFTPWEGGEKLFFGSGTQLSVL.

This chain connects TRBV6-1 to TRBJ1-6, with D tentatively TRBD1 (5 bases). From germline, CDR1 is MNHNS and CDR2 SASEGT. The V end lost 2 bases, the J end lost 1 base, and 12 bases lay between the germline ends. CDR3 length equals 17 residues. This CDR3 is CASSENLQASYNSPLHF. The DNA for the CDR3 is TGTGCCAGCAGTGAAAACTTACAGGCGTCCTATAATTCACCCCTCCACTTT.

The gene calls are TRBV4-1 and TRBJ2-3; D is unclear. V was cut by 0 bases and J by 11 bases, with 12 bases left in between. The CDR3 has 13 residues. Germline loops: CDR1 MGHRA, CDR2 YSYEKL. The CDR3 DNA reads TGCGCCAGCAGCCAAGATAGGAGTTTGGGGCAGTATTTT. It encodes CASSQDRSLGQYF.

This chain joins TRBV3-1 (or the pseudogene TRBV3-2) and TRBJ2-5; 10 bases map to TRBD2. The CDR3 totals 15 residues. J was trimmed by 4 bases and V by 0 bases; bases with no gene match: 2. Germline V gene sequence: CDR1 LGHDT, CDR2 YNNKEL (reference sequence). CDR3 amino acids: CASSQEPSGGETQYF. The CDR3 coding sequence is TGTGCCAGCAGCCAAGAACCTAGCGGGGGAGAGACCCAGTACTTC.

The V and J genes are TRBV3-1 (or the pseudogene TRBV3-2) and TRBJ1-6; 10 bases are a match to TRBD1. The CDR3 totals 13 residues. Germline V CDR1 and CDR2: LGHDT, YNNKEL (reference sequence). V lost 8 bases, J lost 7 bases, and 2 bases stayed unmatched. In nucleotides, the CDR3 is TGTGCCAGCGGGACAGGGGTAAATTCACCCCTCCACTTT. Its protein product is CASGTGVNSPLHF.

The J gene is TRBJ2-2, the V gene TRBV19; D remains unclear. The germline CDR1 and CDR2 sequences are LNHDA and SQIVND (reference sequence). V was clipped by 3 bases and J by 1 base, with 6 bases between them. CDR3 length: 14 residues. Here the CDR3 DNA reads TGTGCCAGTAGTATTTCAGGGAACACCGGGGAGCTGTTTTTT. It encodes CASSISGNTGELFF.

The V and J genes are TRBV11-3 and TRBJ2-3; D unclear. V was cut by 5 bases and J by 0 bases, with 12 bases left in between. Germline CDR1 SGHNT, CDR2 YENEEA. The CDR3 totals 15 residues. The CDR3 here is CASSAPDMSTDTQYF. The DNA for the CDR3 is TGTGCCAGCAGCGCCCCCGACATGAGCACAGATACGCAGTATTTT.

In this sample, this clone turned up a few times. The rearrangement uses TRBV30 and TRBJ2-4; 8 nucleotides agree with TRBD2. The V and J ends lost 0 bases and 6 bases, in that order; junction bases with no gene match: 7. The CDR3 sequence is 15 residues long. CDR1 is GTSNPN and CDR2 is SVGIG in the germline V gene (reference sequence). CDR3 protein: CAWSVMSGGLNIQYF. CDR3 coding DNA: TGTGCCTGGAGTGTGATGAGCGGGGGATTAAACATTCAGTACTTC.

This rearrangement joins TRBV5-5 to TRBJ1-4, with unresolved D. Germline V gene data show CDR1 as SGHKS and CDR2 as YYEKEE (reference sequence). V was cut by 4 bases and J by 0 bases, with 10 bases left in between. This CDR3 comprises 15 residues. Here the CDR3 DNA reads TGTGCCAGCAGCAGGTTGGGAGCAACTAATGAAAAACTGTTTTTT. It specifies CASSRLGATNEKLFF.

This rearrangement joins TRBV7-9 to TRBJ1-6; D perhaps matches TRBD1 (6 bases). The CDR3 has 14 amino acids. Between the trimmed V and J ends, which lost 3 bases and 7 bases, there was a span of 10 bases. The germline CDR1 and CDR2 sequences are SEHNR and FQNEAQ (reference sequence). The CDR3 DNA reads TGTGCCAGCAGCTTGGGGGCTTGGAATTCACCCCTCCACTTT. Translation gives CASSLGAWNSPLHF.

This clone was observed a few times. J is TRBJ1-5 and V is TRBV5-4; the match to TRBD1 covers 7 bases. CDR1 SGHNT and CDR2 YYREEE come from the germline V gene (reference sequence). The J segment lost 4 bases and the V segment lost 0 bases, leaving 7 bases of the junction unmatched. This CDR3 is built from 16 residues. This CDR3 reads CASSLGGATGNQPQHF. DNA of the CDR3: TGTGCCAGCAGCTTGGGAGGTGCGACAGGGAATCAGCCCCAGCATTTT.

This chain uses TRBV5-1 with TRBJ2-7, with a possible D match to TRBD2 (5 bases). The CDR3 length is 16 residues. The V gene's germline CDR1 is SGHRS and CDR2 YFSETQ. V was pared by 0 bases and J by 0 bases, with 13 bases between. CDR3 nucleotide sequence: TGCGCCAGCAGCTTGGGTGAAGCGGCAAGCTCCTACGAGCAGTACTTC. This encodes CASSLGEAASSYEQYF.

V gene TRBV7-2 combines with J gene TRBJ2-2; a weak D match, TRBD2 (7 bases). Germline-derived CDR1 and CDR2 are SGHTA and FQGNSA. There are 19 residues in the CDR3. The V gene lost 3 bases and the J gene lost 0 bases, with 20 bases spanning the gap. For the CDR3, the DNA is TGTGCCAGCAGCTTCAGGGGTCCTAGCGGAACAGCGAACACCGGGGAGCTGTTTTTT. It is translated as CASSFRGPSGTANTGELFF.

V usage is TRBV30 and J usage is TRBJ2-5, with 7 bases matching TRBD1. Trimming removed 5 bases from V and 10 bases from J; junction bases left unmatched: 10. Germline V gene sequence: CDR1 GTSNPN, CDR2 SVGIG (reference sequence). The CDR3 totals 12 residues. The CDR3 DNA reads TGTGCCTGGGGGACAGTAAGGGCGCACCAGTACTTC. As protein: CAWGTVRAHQYF.

The chain employs TRBV5-1 and TRBJ2-1, with 14 bases fitting TRBD2. This CDR3 has 15 residues. Germline CDR1 SGHRS, CDR2 YFSETQ. V was clipped by 6 bases and J by 6 bases; unmatched bases: 5. CDR3 in DNA: TGCGCCAGCACGGGACTAGCGGGAGCTGGCAATGAGCAGTTCTTC. This encodes CASTGLAGAGNEQFF. The whole variable domain, remainder taken from reference TRBV5-1 and TRBJ2-1, is KAGVTQTPRYLIKTRGQQVTLSCSPISGHRSVSWYQQTPGQGLQFLFEYFSETQRNKGNFPGRFSGRQFSNSRSEMNVSTLELGDSALYLCASTGLAGAGNEQFFGPGTRLTVL.

V usage is TRBV19 and J usage is TRBJ1-1; D is unclear. Germline V gene lookup returns CDR1 LNHDA and CDR2 SQIVND (reference sequence). Trimming left V 7 bases short and J 3 bases short, with 18 bases between. CDR3 length: 15 residues. DNA for the CDR3: TGTGCCAGTACCACAAAGGAGGGCGGATACACTGAAGCTTTCTTT. Its protein product is CASTTKEGGYTEAFF. The variable domain in full, with the rest retrieved from reference TRBV19 and TRBJ1-1, is DGGITQSPKYLFRKEGQNVTLSCEQNLNHDAMYWYRQDPGQGLRLIYYSQIVNDFQKGDIAEGYSVSREKKESFPLTVTSAQKNPTAFYLCASTTKEGGYTEAFFGQGTRLTVV.

The chain recombines TRBV7-2 with TRBJ1-5; 7 nucleotides agree with TRBD1. The J segment lost 6 bases and the V segment lost 6 bases, leaving 8 bases of the junction unmatched. In germline, CDR1 is SGHTA, CDR2 FQGNSA. The CDR3 is 14 residues long. The CDR3 loop reads CASRPGGPSQPQHF. DNA of the CDR3: TGTGCCAGCAGACCAGGGGGTCCGAGTCAGCCCCAGCATTTT.